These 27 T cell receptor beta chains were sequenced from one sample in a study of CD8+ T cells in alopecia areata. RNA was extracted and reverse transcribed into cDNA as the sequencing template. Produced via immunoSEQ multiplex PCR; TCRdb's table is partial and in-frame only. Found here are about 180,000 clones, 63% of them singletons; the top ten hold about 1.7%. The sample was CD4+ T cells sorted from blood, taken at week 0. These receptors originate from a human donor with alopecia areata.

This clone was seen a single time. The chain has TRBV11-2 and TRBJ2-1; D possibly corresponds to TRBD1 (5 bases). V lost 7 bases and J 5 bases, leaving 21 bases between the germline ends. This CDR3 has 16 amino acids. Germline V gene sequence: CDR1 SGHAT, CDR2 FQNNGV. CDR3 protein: CASNHWARDRNNEQFF. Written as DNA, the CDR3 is TGTGCCAGCAACCACTGGGCCCGAGACAGAAACAATGAGCAGTTCTTC.

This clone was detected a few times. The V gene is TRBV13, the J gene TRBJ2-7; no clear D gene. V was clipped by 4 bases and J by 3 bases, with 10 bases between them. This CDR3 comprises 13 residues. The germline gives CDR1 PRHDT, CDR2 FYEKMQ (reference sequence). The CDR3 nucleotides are TGTGCCAGCAGCTCGGACGGAATCTACGAGCAGTACTTC. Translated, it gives CASSSDGIYEQYF. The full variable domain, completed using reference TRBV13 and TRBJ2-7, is AAGVIQSPRHLIKEKRETATLKCYPIPRHDTVYWYQQGPGQDPQFLISFYEKMQSDKGSIPDRFSAQQFSDYHSELNMSSLELGDSALYFCASSSDGIYEQYFGPGTRLTVT.

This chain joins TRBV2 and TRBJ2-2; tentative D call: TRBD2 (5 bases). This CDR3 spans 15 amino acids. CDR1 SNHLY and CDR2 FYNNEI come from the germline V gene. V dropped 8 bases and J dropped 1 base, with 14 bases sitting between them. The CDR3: CASEGLGRNTGELFF. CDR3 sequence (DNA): TGTGCCAGCGAGGGTCTAGGTCGGAACACCGGGGAGCTGTTTTTT.

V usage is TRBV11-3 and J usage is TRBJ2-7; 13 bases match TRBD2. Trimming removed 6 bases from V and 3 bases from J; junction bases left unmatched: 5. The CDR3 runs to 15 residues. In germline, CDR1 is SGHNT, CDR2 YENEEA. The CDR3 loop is CASSVTSGGLYEQYF. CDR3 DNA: TGTGCCAGCAGTGTGACTAGCGGGGGGCTCTACGAGCAGTACTTC.

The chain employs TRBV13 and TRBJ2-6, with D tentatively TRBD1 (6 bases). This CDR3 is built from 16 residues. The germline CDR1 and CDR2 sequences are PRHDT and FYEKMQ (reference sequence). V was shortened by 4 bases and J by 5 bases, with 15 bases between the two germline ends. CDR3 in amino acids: CASSSTEGVRANVLTF. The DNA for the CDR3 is TGTGCCAGCAGCTCGACCGAGGGGGTTAGGGCCAACGTCCTGACTTTC.

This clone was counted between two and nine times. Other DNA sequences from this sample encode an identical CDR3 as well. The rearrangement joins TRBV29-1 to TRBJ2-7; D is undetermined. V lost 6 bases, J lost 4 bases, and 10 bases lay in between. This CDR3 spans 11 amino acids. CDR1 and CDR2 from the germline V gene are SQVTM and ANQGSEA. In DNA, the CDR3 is TGCAGCGTACTTACCGGATACGAGCAGTACTTC. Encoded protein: CSVLTGYEQYF.

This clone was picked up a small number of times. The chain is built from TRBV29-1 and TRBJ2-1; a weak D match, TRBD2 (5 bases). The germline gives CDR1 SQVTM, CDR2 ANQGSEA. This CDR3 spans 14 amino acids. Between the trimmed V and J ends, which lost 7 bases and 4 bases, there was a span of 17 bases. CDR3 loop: CSAAIGSGYNEQFF. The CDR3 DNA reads TGCAGCGCTGCAATTGGGTCGGGGTACAATGAGCAGTTCTTC.

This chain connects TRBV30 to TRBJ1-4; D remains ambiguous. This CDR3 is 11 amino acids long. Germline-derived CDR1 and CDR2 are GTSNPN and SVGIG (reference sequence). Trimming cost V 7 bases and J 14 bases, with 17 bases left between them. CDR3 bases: TGTGCCTCCCATATGGGGAGCAGGCTGTTTTTT. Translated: CASHMGSRLFF.

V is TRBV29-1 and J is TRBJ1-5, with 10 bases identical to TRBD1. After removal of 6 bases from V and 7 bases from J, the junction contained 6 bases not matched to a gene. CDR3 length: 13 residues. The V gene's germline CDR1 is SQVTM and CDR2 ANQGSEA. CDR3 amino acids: CSVGTGDDQPQHF. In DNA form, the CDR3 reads TGCAGCGTCGGGACAGGGGACGACCAGCCCCAGCATTTT.

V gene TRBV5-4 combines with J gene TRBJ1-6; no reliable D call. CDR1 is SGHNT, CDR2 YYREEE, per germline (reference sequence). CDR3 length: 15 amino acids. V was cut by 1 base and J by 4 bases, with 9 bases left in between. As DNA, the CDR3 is TGTGCCAGCAGCTTGAAAGACACTTATAATTCACCCCTCCACTTT. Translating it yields CASSLKDTYNSPLHF.

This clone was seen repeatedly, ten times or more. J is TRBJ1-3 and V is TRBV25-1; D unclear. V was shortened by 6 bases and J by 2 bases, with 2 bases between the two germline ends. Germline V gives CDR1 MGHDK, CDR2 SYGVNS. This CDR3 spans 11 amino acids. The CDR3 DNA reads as TGTGCCAGCAGGGCTGGAAACACCATATATTTT. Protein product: CASRAGNTIYF. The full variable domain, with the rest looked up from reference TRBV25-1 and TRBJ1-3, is EADIYQTPRYLVIGTGKKITLECSQTMGHDKMYWYQQDPGMELHLIHYSYGVNSTEKGDLSSESTVSRIRTEHFPLTLESARPSHTSQYLCASRAGNTIYFGEGSWLTVV.

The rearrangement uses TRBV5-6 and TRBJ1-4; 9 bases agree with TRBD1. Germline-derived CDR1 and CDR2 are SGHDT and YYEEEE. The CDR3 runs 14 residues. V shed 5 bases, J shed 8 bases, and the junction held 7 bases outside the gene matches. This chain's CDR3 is CASRTTGGEEKLFF. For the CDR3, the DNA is TGTGCCAGCAGGACGACAGGGGGAGAAGAAAAACTGTTTTTT. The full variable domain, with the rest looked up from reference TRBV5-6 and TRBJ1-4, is DAGVTQSPTHLIKTRGQQVTLRCSPKSGHDTVSWYQQALGQGPQFIFQYYEEEERQRGNFPDRFSGHQFPNYSSELNVNALLLGDSALYLCASRTTGGEEKLFFGSGTQLSVL.

This CDR3 reads CASSLAAGGTYEQYF. In nucleotides, the CDR3 is TGTGCCAGCAGCTTAGCTGCGGGGGGGACCTACGAGCAGTACTTC. The V and J genes are TRBV11-2 and TRBJ2-7; 9 nucleotides agree with TRBD2. Germline CDR1 and CDR2: SGHAT and FQNNGV. The CDR3 has 15 residues. V dropped 1 base and J dropped 2; count of bases not matched to a gene: 3.

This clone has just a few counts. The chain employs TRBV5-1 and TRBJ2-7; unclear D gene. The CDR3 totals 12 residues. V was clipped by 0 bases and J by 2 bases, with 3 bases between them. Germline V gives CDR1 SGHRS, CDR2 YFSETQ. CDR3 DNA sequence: TGCGCCAGCAGCTTGGAACCCTACGAGCAGTACTTC. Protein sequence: CASSLEPYEQYF.

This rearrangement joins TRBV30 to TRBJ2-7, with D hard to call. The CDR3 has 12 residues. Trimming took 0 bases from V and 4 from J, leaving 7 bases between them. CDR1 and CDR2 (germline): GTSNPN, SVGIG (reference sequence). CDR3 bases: TGTGCCTGGAGTGTACTCGAATACGAGCAGTACTTC. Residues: CAWSVLEYEQYF.

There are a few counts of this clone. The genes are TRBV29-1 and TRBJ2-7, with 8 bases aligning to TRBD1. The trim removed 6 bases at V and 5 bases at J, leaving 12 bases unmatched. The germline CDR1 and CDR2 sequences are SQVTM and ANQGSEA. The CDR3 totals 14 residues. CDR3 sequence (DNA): TGCAGCGTCAAATACGGACAGGGAGGCGACGAGCAGTACTTC. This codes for CSVKYGQGGDEQYF.

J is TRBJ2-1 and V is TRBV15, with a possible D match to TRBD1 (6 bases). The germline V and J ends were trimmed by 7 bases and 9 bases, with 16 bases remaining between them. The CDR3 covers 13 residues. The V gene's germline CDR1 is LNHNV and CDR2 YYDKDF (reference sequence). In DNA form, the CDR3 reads TGTGCCACCACGGGACAAGGGCTTAGTGAGCAGTTCTTC. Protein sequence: CATTGQGLSEQFF.

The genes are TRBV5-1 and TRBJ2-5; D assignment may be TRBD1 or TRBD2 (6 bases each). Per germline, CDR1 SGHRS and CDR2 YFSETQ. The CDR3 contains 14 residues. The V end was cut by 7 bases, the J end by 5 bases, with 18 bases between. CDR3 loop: CASHLTGGGETQYF. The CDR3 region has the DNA TGCGCCAGCCACCTCACCGGGGGCGGGGAGACCCAGTACTTC.

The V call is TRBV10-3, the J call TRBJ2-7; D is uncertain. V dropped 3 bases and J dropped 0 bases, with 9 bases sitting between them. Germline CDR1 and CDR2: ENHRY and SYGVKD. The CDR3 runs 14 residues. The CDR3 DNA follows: TGTGCCATCAGTGAAGGGCAGAGCTCCTACGAGCAGTACTTC. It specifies CAISEGQSSYEQYF.

The CDR3 nucleotides are TGTGCCACCAGCAGACCCGGGACTACCACAGATACGCAGTATTTT. It yields the protein CATSRPGTTTDTQYF. The V gene is TRBV15, the J gene TRBJ2-3; 7 nucleotides agree with TRBD2. V shed 2 bases, J shed 2 bases, and the junction held 4 bases outside the gene matches. The CDR3 covers 15 residues. Germline V gene sequence: CDR1 LNHNV, CDR2 YYDKDF (reference sequence).

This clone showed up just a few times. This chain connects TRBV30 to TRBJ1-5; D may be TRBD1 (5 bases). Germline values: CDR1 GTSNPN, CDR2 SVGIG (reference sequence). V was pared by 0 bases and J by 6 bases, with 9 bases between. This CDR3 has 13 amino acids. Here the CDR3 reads CAWSVAQGQPQHF. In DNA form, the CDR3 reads TGTGCCTGGAGTGTAGCCCAGGGTCAGCCCCAGCATTTT.

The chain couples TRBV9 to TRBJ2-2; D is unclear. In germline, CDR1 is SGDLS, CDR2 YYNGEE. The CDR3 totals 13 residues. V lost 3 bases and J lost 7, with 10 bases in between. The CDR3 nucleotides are TGTGCCAGCAGCGCCCTAGATGGCGGGGAGCTGTTTTTT. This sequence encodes CASSALDGGELFF.

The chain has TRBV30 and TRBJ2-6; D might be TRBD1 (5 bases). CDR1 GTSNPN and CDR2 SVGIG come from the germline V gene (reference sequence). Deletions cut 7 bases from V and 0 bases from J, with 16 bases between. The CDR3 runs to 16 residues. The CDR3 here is CAYSGQVDSGANVLTF. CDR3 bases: TGTGCCTATTCAGGGCAGGTCGACTCTGGGGCCAACGTCCTGACTTTC.

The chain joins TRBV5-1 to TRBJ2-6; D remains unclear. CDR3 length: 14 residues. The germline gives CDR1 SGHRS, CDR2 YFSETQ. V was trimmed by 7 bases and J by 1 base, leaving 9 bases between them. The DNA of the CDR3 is TGCGCCAGCGCGGCGACGTCTGGGGCCAACGTCCTGACTTTC. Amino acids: CASAATSGANVLTF.

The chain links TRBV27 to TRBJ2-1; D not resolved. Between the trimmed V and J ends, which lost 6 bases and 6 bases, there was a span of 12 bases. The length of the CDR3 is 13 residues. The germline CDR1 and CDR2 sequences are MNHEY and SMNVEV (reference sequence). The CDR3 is CASRDLVGNEQFF. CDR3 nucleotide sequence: TGTGCCAGCAGAGACCTGGTGGGCAATGAGCAGTTCTTC.

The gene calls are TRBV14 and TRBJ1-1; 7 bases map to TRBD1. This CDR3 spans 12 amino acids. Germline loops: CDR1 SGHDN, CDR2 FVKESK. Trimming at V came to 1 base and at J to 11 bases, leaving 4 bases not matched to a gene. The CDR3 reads CASSQGRGNAFF. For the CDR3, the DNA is TGTGCCAGCAGCCAAGGCAGGGGGAATGCTTTCTTT.

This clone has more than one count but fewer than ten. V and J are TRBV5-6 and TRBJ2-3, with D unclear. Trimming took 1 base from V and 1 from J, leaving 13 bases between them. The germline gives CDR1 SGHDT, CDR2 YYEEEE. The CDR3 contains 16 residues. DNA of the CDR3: TGTGCCAGCAGCTTGACTACACGGATCCGCACAGATACGCAGTATTTT. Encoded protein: CASSLTTRIRTDTQYF.